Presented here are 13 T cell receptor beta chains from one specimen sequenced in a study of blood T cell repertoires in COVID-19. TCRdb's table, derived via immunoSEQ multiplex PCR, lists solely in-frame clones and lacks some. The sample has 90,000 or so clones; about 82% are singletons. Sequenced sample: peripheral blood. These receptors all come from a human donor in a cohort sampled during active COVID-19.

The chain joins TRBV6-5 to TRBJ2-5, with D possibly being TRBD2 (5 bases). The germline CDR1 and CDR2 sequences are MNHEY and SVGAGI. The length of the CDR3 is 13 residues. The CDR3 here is CASVRGSEETQYF. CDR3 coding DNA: TGTGCTTCGGTCCGGGGATCGGAAGAGACCCAGTACTTC.

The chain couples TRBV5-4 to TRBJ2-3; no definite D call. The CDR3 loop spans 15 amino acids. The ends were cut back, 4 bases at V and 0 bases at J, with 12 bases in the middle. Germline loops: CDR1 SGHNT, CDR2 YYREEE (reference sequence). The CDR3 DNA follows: TGTGCCAGCAGCCCGAGTGCTTTTAGCACAGATACGCAGTATTTT. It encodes CASSPSAFSTDTQYF.

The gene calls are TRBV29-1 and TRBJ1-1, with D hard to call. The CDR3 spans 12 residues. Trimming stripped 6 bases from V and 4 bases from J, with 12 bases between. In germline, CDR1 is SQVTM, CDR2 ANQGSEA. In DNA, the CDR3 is TGCAGCGTCACCCCAGGTATCACTGAAGCTTTCTTT. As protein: CSVTPGITEAFF.

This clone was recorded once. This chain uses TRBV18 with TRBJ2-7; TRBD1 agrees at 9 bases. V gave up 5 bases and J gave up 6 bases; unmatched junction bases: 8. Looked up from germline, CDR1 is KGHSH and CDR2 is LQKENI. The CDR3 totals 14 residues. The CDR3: CASSSGTGTGEQYF. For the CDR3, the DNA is TGTGCCAGCTCATCCGGGACAGGGACCGGCGAGCAGTACTTC.

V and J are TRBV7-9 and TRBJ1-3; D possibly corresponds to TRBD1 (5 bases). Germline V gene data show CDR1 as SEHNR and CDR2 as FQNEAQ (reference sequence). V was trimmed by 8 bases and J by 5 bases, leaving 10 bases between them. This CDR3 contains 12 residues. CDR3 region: CASLGRRNTIYF. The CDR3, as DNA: TGTGCCAGCCTGGGGCGGAGAAACACCATATATTTT.

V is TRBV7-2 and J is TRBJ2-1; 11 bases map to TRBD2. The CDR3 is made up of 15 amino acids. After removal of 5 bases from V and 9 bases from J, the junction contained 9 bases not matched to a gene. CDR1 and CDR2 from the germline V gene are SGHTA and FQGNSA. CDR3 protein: CASSLTSGGGVEQFF. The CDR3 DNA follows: TGTGCCAGCAGCCTTACTAGCGGGGGCGGGGTTGAGCAGTTCTTC.

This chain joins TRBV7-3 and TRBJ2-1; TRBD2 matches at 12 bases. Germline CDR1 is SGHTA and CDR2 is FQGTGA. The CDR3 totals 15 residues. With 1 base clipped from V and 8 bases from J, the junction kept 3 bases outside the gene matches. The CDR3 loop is CASSLRLAGVDEQFF. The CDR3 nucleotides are TGTGCCAGCAGCTTAAGACTAGCGGGAGTAGATGAGCAGTTCTTC.

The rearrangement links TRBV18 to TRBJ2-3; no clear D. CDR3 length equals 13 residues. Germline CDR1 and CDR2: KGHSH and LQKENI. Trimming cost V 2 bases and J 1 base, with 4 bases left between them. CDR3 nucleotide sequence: TGTGCCAGCTCACCATCAGGCACAGATACGCAGTATTTT. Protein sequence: CASSPSGTDTQYF.

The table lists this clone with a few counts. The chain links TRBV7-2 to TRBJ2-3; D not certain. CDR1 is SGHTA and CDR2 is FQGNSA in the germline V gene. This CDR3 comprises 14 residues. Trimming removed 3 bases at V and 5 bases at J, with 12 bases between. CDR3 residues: CASSFVRSQDTQYF. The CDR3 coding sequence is TGTGCCAGCAGCTTCGTAAGGAGCCAAGATACGCAGTATTTT.

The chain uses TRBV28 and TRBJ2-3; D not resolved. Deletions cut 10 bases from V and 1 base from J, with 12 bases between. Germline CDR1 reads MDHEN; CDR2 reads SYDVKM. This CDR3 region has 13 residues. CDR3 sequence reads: CANGGLGTDTQYF. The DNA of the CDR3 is TGTGCCAACGGCGGATTGGGCACAGATACGCAGTATTTT.

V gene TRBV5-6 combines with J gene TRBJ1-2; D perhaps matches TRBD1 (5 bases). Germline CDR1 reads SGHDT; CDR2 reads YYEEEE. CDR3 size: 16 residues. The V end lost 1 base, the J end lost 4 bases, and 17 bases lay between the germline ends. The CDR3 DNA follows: TGTGCCAGCAGCTTGATTCATGGGGGGATTACCTATGGCTACACCTTC. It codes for CASSLIHGGITYGYTF. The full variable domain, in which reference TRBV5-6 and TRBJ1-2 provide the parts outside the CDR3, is DAGVTQSPTHLIKTRGQQVTLRCSPKSGHDTVSWYQQALGQGPQFIFQYYEEEERQRGNFPDRFSGHQFPNYSSELNVNALLLGDSALYLCASSLIHGGITYGYTFGSGTRLTVV.

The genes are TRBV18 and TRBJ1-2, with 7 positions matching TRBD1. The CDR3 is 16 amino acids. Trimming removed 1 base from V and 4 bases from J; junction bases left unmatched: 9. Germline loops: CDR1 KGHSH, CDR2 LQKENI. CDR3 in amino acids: CASSPRDRVEFYGYTF. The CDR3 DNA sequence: TGTGCCAGCTCACCACGGGACAGAGTGGAGTTCTATGGCTACACCTTC.

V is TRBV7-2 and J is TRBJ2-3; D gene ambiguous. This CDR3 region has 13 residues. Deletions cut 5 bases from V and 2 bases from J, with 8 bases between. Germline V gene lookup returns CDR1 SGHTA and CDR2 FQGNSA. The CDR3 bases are TGTGCCAGCAGCCCGAGTCCCACAGATACGCAGTATTTT. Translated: CASSPSPTDTQYF.